The 23 T cell receptor beta chains in this list originate from one sample, sequenced in a study of CD8 T cells in ankylosing spondylitis. In TCRdb, the 5' RACE reads were re-called with MiXCR into one record per CDR3 protein. This sample has a few hundred thousand distinct CDR3 sequences; roughly 22% occur once, and the top ten carry around 13%. Material for sequencing was blood, either unsorted or a sorted T cell fraction (not recorded which). These TCRs come from a male donor with ankylosing spondylitis or in good health (not recorded which).

The CDR3 sequence is CASSVVFTDTQYF. DNA for the CDR3: TGTGCCAGCAGCGTAGTTTTCACAGATACGCAGTATTTT. The chain has TRBV9 and TRBJ2-3; the D is unclear. CDR1 and CDR2 (germline): SGDLS, YYNGEE. With 0 bases removed from V and 2 bases from J, the gap between germline ends came to 4 bases. CDR3 size: 13 residues.

In this sample, this clonotype turned up a few times. The V and J genes are TRBV11-2 and TRBJ1-1, with D hard to call. There are 14 residues in the CDR3. CDR1 is SGHAT, CDR2 FQNNGV, per germline. V was clipped by 0 bases and J by 1 base, with 6 bases between them. The CDR3 reads CASSLESENTEAFF. The DNA for the CDR3 is TGTGCCAGCAGCTTAGAGTCGGAGAACACTGAAGCTTTCTTT.

The chain carries TRBV6-1 and TRBJ2-1, with 9 bases identical to TRBD2. The junction had 8 bases not matched to a gene; V was cut back by 8 bases and J by 0 bases. CDR3 length: 16 amino acids. Germline CDR1 reads MNHNS; CDR2 reads SASEGT. CDR3 amino acids: CASSGLAGSSYNEQFF. The CDR3 DNA reads as TGTGCCAGCTCCGGGCTAGCGGGGAGCTCCTACAATGAGCAGTTCTTC.

The V and J genes are TRBV21-1 and TRBJ2-7; TRBD1 is taken as the D call from the table, unchecked against the DNA. TRBV21-1 is tagged as a pseudogene. The CDR3 runs to 17 residues. In DNA form, the CDR3 reads TGTGCCAGCAGCAAAGCCGTGACAGGGTTGTCCTCCTACGAGCAGTACTTC. Encoded protein: CASSKAVTGLSSYEQYF.

This clonotype has only a few counts. The rearrangement joins TRBV20-1 to TRBJ2-7; 11 positions match TRBD2. The CDR3 runs to 14 residues. CDR1 and CDR2 (germline): DFQATT, SNEGSKA (reference sequence). V lost 2 bases and J lost 3; bases outside the gene matches: 3. CDR3 region: CSARTGLADYEQYF. The CDR3, as DNA: TGCAGTGCTAGAACGGGACTAGCGGACTACGAGCAGTACTTC.

The chain employs TRBV18 and TRBJ2-7; possibly TRBD2 for D (5 bases). The CDR3 covers 12 residues. Per germline, CDR1 KGHSH and CDR2 LQKENI. Trimming shortened V by 6 bases and J by 7 bases, and 13 bases separated the two germline ends. CDR3 sequence reads: CASSTGNVEQYF. The CDR3 coding sequence is TGTGCCAGCTCCACGGGGAACGTAGAGCAGTACTTC.

This clonotype occurred a few times. This sequence joins TRBV6-1 and TRBJ2-7; D gene unclear. V was trimmed by 8 bases and J by 6 bases, leaving 20 bases between them. The CDR3 is 14 residues long. Germline assignment: CDR1 MNHNS and CDR2 SASEGT. CDR3 region: CASVDGPSIGEQYF. CDR3 DNA: TGTGCCAGCGTGGACGGTCCATCGATTGGCGAGCAGTACTTC.

This sequence joins TRBV12-3 or TRBV12-4 and TRBJ1-2; D is ambiguous. V lost 8 bases and J lost 2, with 9 bases in between. The CDR3 length is 12 residues. The CDR3 spells CASLQRNYGYTF. DNA for the CDR3: TGTGCCAGCCTACAGAGGAACTATGGCTACACCTTC.

The chain carries TRBV27 and TRBJ2-1; D unresolved. Germline assignment: CDR1 MNHEY and CDR2 SMNVEV (reference sequence). The CDR3 runs to 13 residues. V was trimmed by 3 bases and J by 4 bases, leaving 7 bases between them. Here the CDR3 reads CASSLGKYNEQFF. The CDR3 region has the DNA TGTGCCAGCAGTTTGGGAAAGTACAATGAGCAGTTCTTC.

DNA for the CDR3: TGCAGCGTTGAATGGGGGGGGGTGTACCAAGAGACCCAGTACTTC. The encoded protein is CSVEWGGVYQETQYF. V and J are TRBV29-1 and TRBJ2-5; 7 positions match TRBD2. V lost 2 bases, J lost 0 bases, and 6 bases stayed unmatched. CDR1 and CDR2 (germline): SQVTM, ANQGSEA. The CDR3 loop spans 15 amino acids. The full variable domain, in which reference TRBV29-1 and TRBJ2-5 provide the parts outside the CDR3, is SAVISQKPSRDICQRGTSLTIQCQVDSQVTMMFWYRQQPGQSLTLIATANQGSEATYESGFVIDKFPISRPNLTFSTLTVSNMSPEDSSIYLCSVEWGGVYQETQYFGPGTRLLVL.

V usage is TRBV20-1 and J usage is TRBJ1-2; 12 bases line up with TRBD1. The CDR3 length is 16 residues. The germline V gene has CDR1 DFQATT and CDR2 SNEGSKA (reference sequence). With 0 bases clipped from V and 3 bases from J, the junction kept 5 bases outside the gene matches. The chain's CDR3 is CSARDLGTGGYYGYTF. CDR3 bases: TGCAGTGCTAGAGATCTCGGGACAGGGGGCTACTATGGCTACACCTTC.

The chain links TRBV7-9 to TRBJ2-1; D is uncertain. V was pared by 0 bases and J by 7 bases, with 13 bases between. The CDR3 runs 15 residues. Germline CDR1 is SEHNR and CDR2 is FQNEAQ (reference sequence). The CDR3 here is CASSLAVYNSNEQFF. In nucleotides, the CDR3 is TGTGCCAGCAGCTTAGCTGTCTACAATTCTAATGAGCAGTTCTTC.

This chain uses TRBV27 with TRBJ2-2, with 7 bases that match TRBD1. The CDR3 has 17 amino acids. Germline trimming cut 6 bases from V and 1 base from J; bases unmatched to any gene: 11. Germline CDR1 MNHEY, CDR2 SMNVEV (reference sequence). Here the CDR3 DNA reads TGTGCCAGCAGACACTTACCCGGGACAGAGAACACCGGGGAGCTGTTTTTT. It yields the protein CASRHLPGTENTGELFF.

The chain couples TRBV2 to TRBJ2-7; possibly TRBD1 or TRBD2 for D (5 bases each). V was pared by 5 bases and J by 2 bases, with 13 bases between. The CDR3 has 14 amino acids. Germline CDR1 is SNHLY and CDR2 is FYNNEI. The CDR3 spells CASSTPGPPYEQYF. The CDR3, as DNA: TGTGCCAGCAGTACCCCGGGACCACCCTACGAGCAGTACTTC.

This clonotype was counted many times. This chain uses TRBV15 with TRBJ2-3; D is unresolved. The CDR3 runs 14 residues. Trimming took 1 base from V and 0 from J, leaving 5 bases between them. Germline assignment: CDR1 LNHNV and CDR2 YYDKDF (reference sequence). The CDR3 sequence is CATSRGRSTDTQYF. CDR3 sequence (DNA): TGTGCCACCAGCAGAGGAAGGAGCACAGATACGCAGTATTTT.

The chain links TRBV11-2 to TRBJ2-5, with 11 bases identical to TRBD2. Trimming cost V 4 bases and J 5 bases; bases outside gene matches: 18. The germline V gene encodes CDR1 SGHAT and CDR2 FQNNGV. CDR3 length: 19 amino acids. The DNA for the CDR3 is TGTGCCAGCAGCTCGCGCACAACCCCACTAGCGGGGGCCCCGGAGACCCAGTACTTC. Protein sequence: CASSSRTTPLAGAPETQYF. Together with reference TRBV11-2 and TRBJ2-5, the CDR3 gives the full variable domain: EAGVAQSPRYKIIEKRQSVAFWCNPISGHATLYWYQQILGQGPKLLIQFQNNGVVDDSQLPKDRFSAERLKGVDSTLKIQPAKLEDSAVYLCASSSRTTPLAGAPETQYFGPGTRLLVL.

This clonotype was found a few times. The rearrangement joins TRBV5-1 to TRBJ2-2, with no clear D. CDR1 SGHRS and CDR2 YFSETQ come from the germline V gene. Trimming took 2 bases from V and 6 from J, leaving 11 bases between them. The CDR3 contains 14 residues. The CDR3: CASSFTPPAGELFF. The CDR3 coding sequence is TGCGCCAGCAGCTTCACACCGCCGGCCGGGGAGCTGTTTTTT.

The V call is TRBV12-3 or TRBV12-4, the J call TRBJ2-7, with 8 nucleotides matching TRBD2. This CDR3 region has 14 residues. V shed 4 bases, J shed 3 bases, and the junction held 5 bases outside the gene matches. CDR3 in amino acids: CASSSREGIYEQYF. As DNA, the CDR3 is TGTGCCAGCAGTTCCCGGGAGGGGATCTACGAGCAGTACTTC.

The gene calls are TRBV28 and TRBJ2-7, with D perhaps TRBD1 (6 bases). The CDR3 contains 15 residues. The V end lost 5 bases, the J end lost 1 base, and 15 bases lay between the germline ends. Germline V CDR1 and CDR2: MDHEN, SYDVKM. Written as DNA, the CDR3 is TGTGCCAGCAGTCTAACCGGGACACTGTCCTACGAGCAGTACTTC. Protein product: CASSLTGTLSYEQYF.

The J gene is TRBJ1-1, the V gene TRBV15; tentatively, D is TRBD1 (6 bases). The CDR3 is 15 residues long. V was trimmed by 0 bases and J by 1 base, leaving 9 bases between them. The germline V gene encodes CDR1 LNHNV and CDR2 YYDKDF (reference sequence). CDR3 loop: CATSRERGGNTEAFF. The CDR3 DNA sequence: TGTGCCACCAGCAGAGAGAGAGGGGGGAACACTGAAGCTTTCTTT. Supplemented by reference TRBV15 and TRBJ1-1, the full variable domain reads DAMVIQNPRYQVTQFGKPVTLSCSQTLNHNVMYWYQQKSSQAPKLLFHYYDKDFNNEADTPDNFQSRRPNTSFCFLDIRSPGLGDTAMYLCATSRERGGNTEAFFGQGTRLTVV.

V and J are TRBV4-1 and TRBJ2-7; 10 bases are shared with TRBD1. V gave up 5 bases and J gave up 4 bases; unmatched junction bases: 5. The CDR3 runs to 14 residues. CDR1 is MGHRA, CDR2 YSYEKL, per germline. CDR3 in amino acids: CASSSEDRGYEQYF. In nucleotides, the CDR3 is TGCGCCAGCAGCTCTGAGGACAGGGGGTACGAGCAGTACTTC.

This clonotype appeared a few times. The chain combines TRBV12-3 or TRBV12-4 with TRBJ1-4, with D maybe TRBD1 (5 bases). Trimming removed 2 bases from V and 6 bases from J, with 13 bases in between. The CDR3 loop spans 15 amino acids. This CDR3 is CASSLLPQGDEKLFF. The CDR3 DNA follows: TGTGCCAGCAGTTTACTCCCGCAGGGTGATGAAAAACTGTTTTTT.

This clonotype was seen only a few times. CDR3 nucleotide sequence: TGCAGCGCCCCGGGACAGGGGATTGACAATGAGCAGTTCTTC. This encodes CSAPGQGIDNEQFF. This chain connects TRBV29-1 to TRBJ2-1; 10 nucleotides match TRBD1. The CDR3 consists of 14 residues. V lost 7 bases to trimming and J lost 5 bases; unmatched junction nucleotides: 8. Germline-derived CDR1 and CDR2 are SQVTM and ANQGSEA.